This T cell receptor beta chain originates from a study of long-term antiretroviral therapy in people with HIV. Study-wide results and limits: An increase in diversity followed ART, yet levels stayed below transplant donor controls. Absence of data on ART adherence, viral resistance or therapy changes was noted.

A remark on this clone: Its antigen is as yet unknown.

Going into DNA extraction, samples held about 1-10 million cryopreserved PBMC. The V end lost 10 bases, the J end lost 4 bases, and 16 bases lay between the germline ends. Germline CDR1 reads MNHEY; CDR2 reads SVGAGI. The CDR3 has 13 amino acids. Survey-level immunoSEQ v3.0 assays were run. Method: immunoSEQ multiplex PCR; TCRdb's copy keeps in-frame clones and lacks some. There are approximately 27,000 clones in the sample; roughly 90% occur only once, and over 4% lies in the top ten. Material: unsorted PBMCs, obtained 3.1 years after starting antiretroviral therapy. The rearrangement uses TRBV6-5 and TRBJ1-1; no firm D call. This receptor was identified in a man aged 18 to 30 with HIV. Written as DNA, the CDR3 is TGTGCCACCAACGGGCCCGGGGTCACTGAAGCTTTCTTT. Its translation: CATNGPGVTEAFF.